This T cell receptor beta chain emerged from a study of T cells in Graves' hyperthyroidism and ophthalmopathy. The overall study: Peripheral blood was obtained at initial diagnosis, preceding any treatment.

This clonotype was recorded a few times. As yet, its antigen is unknown. General observations from the study: Ophthalmopathy could be told apart from stable hyperthyroidism with a 13 V-J model.

Using RNA transcripts as the source, TCR beta CDR3 regions were amplified. The HTBI primer set served for first-round RT-PCR of the TCR CDR3. MiXCR, applied by TCRdb to the multiplex PCR reads, yields one record per CDR3 protein. The sample shows fewer than 900,000 distinct CDR3 sequences, under 20% of them seen only once. Subjects aged 18 to 65 presented with newly diagnosed hyperthyroidism of less than 2 months' duration. Diagnoses used clinical symptoms, serum thyroxine and TRAb, thyroid ultrasound and orbital computed tomography. This CDR3 is built from 16 residues. Trimming removed 6 bases at V and 0 bases at J, with 18 bases between. CDR1 and CDR2 from the germline V gene are MNHNS and SASEGT.

The genes are TRBV6-1 and TRBJ2-7; no clear D gene. The origin of this receptor is a woman aged 45-60 years with Graves' hyperthyroidism that later progressed to Graves' ophthalmopathy. The sequencing input was blood. Here the CDR3 DNA reads TGTGCCAGCAGCCAATTTACAGTTATCCCCTCCTACGAGCAGTACTTC. This translates into CASSQFTVIPSYEQYF.